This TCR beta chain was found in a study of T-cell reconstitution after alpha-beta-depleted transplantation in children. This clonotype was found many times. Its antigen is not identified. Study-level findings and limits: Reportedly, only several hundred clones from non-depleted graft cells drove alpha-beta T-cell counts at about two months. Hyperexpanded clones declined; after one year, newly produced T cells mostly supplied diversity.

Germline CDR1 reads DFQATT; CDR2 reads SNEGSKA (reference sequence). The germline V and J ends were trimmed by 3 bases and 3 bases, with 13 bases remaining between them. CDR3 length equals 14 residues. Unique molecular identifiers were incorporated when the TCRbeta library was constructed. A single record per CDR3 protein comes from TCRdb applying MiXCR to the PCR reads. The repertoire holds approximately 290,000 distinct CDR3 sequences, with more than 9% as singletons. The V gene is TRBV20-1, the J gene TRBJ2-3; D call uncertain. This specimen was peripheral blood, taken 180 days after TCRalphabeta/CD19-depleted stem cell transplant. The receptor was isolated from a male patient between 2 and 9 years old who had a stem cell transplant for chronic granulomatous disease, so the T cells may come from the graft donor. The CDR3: CSASRYGGTDTQYF. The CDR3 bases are TGCAGTGCTAGTCGTTACGGTGGGACAGATACGCAGTATTTT.